This TCR beta chain was recorded in a study of T cell responses to AZD1222 COVID-19 vaccine. Study-level findings and limits: Unmutated variant regions are reportedly the target of nearly half of TCRs that are spike-specific. Only after the peak T cell response were repertoires sampled. At baseline, just 5 or 6 AZD1222 recipients tested seropositive.

From germline, CDR1 is MNHEY and CDR2 SVGAGI. The CDR3 extends over 11 amino acids. The V end lost 4 bases, the J end lost 4 bases, and 4 bases lay between the germline ends. This clone was counted a single time. As yet, its antigen is unknown. The assay was immunoSEQ multiplex PCR, and TCRdb's table has in-frame clones only and misses some. The sample consists of about 190,000 clones, roughly 90% of them appearing once. This chain uses TRBV6-5 with TRBJ2-5; D gene ambiguous. The clonotype was recovered from an adult in good health. Sequencing was performed on peripheral blood, taken on day 0 of AZD1222 vaccination. The CDR3 DNA follows: TGTGCCAGCAGTTGGACAGAGACCCAGTACTTC. Translated: CASSWTETQYF.